This T cell receptor beta chain stems from a study of blood T cell repertoires in COVID-19 (dated by TCRdb to between 2020 and 2021). Context from the whole study: The collaborator samples originated in the United States, Italy and Spain and spanned the acute and convalescent phases of COVID-19. The prospective study material was composed of cDNA or gDNA derived from T cells, B-cell-depleted T cells, or PBMCs. Subjects who had been exposed to COVID-19, were actively infected with it, or had recovered from it provided the deeply sampled blood TCRbeta repertoires that made up the dataset. A freely available public database, intended as a resource for researchers studying the immune response to SARS-CoV-2, is where the repertoires were released. Samples came from the ongoing ImmuneRACE study (first 160 participants) plus 1,254 subjects from 6 global collaborators. Sample metadata almost always included a de-identified subject ID, COVID-19 status, age in years and sex. Where available, HLA class I and class II types were obtained from metadata supplied by the sample provider rather than from assay-based typing.

What the research found in general, with its limitations: How much clinical and demographic metadata was included differed by source and by participant, and the metadata was provided uncurated.

TCRbeta CDR3 regions were amplified from genomic DNA using the immunoSEQ Assay, a bias-controlled multiplex PCR. For the original study's pipeline: The number of nucleated cells in each sample was estimated from the amplification of reference gene primers within the assay. Sequence reads were collapsed and filtered to measure the absolute abundance of every unique TCRbeta CDR3 rearrangement. For each sample, productive Simpson clonality was calculated by taking the square root of Simpson's diversity index across productive rearrangements. This immuneACCESS table, as held by TCRdb, lists in-frame sequences with V and J called but not all clones. Of the missing ones, under half trace to an unresolved V gene in checked studies; the others have no known cause. The V and J calls and clone size were taken over from that table, and D and trimming were inferred from the DNA. The sample table holds approximately 70,000 clones, of which approximately 89% were seen once. Of the sample, approximately 4.8% falls within the top ten clones.

The germline V gene supplies CDR1 MNHNS and CDR2 SASEGT. Ends trimmed: V by 3 bases, J by 5 bases; bases unmatched to a gene: 8. The cysteine opens and the phenylalanine closes a CDR3 of 16 amino acids. Only the CDR3 DNA stays, 48 bases, in frame from base 1. Comment on this clone: Its target antigen remains unknown. Qualities for individual bases were not recorded, and no much larger clone is one base off. The same CDR3 can be traced to other DNA sequences in this sample.

The collaborating institutions used their own protocols to collect whole blood in K2EDTA tubes. Collaborator samples were shipped for TCRbeta analysis as frozen whole blood, isolated PBMCs, or DNA extracted from either sample type. The chain joins TRBV6-1 to TRBJ2-2; 8 bases in between match TRBD2. This TCR was recovered from a woman in her fifties or sixties with active COVID-19. Sequenced: peripheral blood. CDR3 region: CASSDLGGGWTGELFF. The bases read TGTGCCAGCAGTGATCTCGGGGGGGGCTGGACCGGGGAGCTGTTTTTT.